This is a list of T cell receptor beta chains from one sample in a study of blood T cell repertoires in COVID-19. Here immunoSEQ multiplex PCR was the method, and the copy in TCRdb shows in-frame clones only, minus some. This sample has approximately 200,000 clones, with approximately 87% found just once. The sequencing input was peripheral blood. The origin of the receptors is a man aged 55 to 70 who had recovered from COVID-19. Each CDR3 is given without its conserved first and last residue. D genes are given only for firm matches. Part of the rows lack a size; the others show once, few, many or a class for expanded clones.

J gene: TRBJ2-1
V gene: TRBV5-1
clone size: -
D gene: -
CDR3 protein: ASSLAQQYNEQF

J gene: TRBJ2-5
V gene: TRBV7-9
clone size: -
D gene: -
CDR3 protein: ASSLGGLLETQY

J gene: TRBJ2-7
V gene: TRBV18
clone size: -
D gene: -
CDR3 protein: ASSPGAGGEQY

J gene: TRBJ1-2
V gene: TRBV4-3
clone size: -
D gene: TRBD1
CDR3 protein: ASSQDGDSPYGYT

J gene: TRBJ2-1
V gene: TRBV5-4
clone size: once
D gene: -
CDR3 protein: ASSPDRNEQF

J gene: TRBJ1-4
V gene: TRBV11-2
clone size: -
D gene: -
CDR3 protein: ASSSGYSNEKLF

J gene: TRBJ1-4
V gene: TRBV28
clone size: -
D gene: TRBD1
CDR3 protein: ASTRTGVEKLF

J gene: TRBJ2-6
V gene: TRBV7-3
clone size: -
D gene: -
CDR3 protein: ASSRTFSGANVLT

J gene: TRBJ1-1
V gene: TRBV30
clone size: -
D gene: -
CDR3 protein: AWAGDRTNTEAF

J gene: TRBJ2-1
V gene: TRBV3-1/TRBV3-2
clone size: -
D gene: -
CDR3 protein: ASSLVGSEQF

J gene: TRBJ1-5
V gene: TRBV6-6
clone size: -
D gene: TRBD1
CDR3 protein: ASGDSDQPQH